The rows below give T cell receptor beta chains drawn from one sample of a study of blood T cell repertoires in COVID-19. Assay used: immunoSEQ multiplex PCR; TCRdb lists only in-frame clones, some missing. Here the sample spans 200,000 or so clones, over 60% being singletons. Sequenced: peripheral blood. These receptors were collected from a woman in her 70s with acute or convalescent COVID-19. Each CDR3 is given with its conserved first and last residue. The D gene is left open where the match is weak. Where a row states a size, it is once, few, many or the class of an expanded clone; other rows omit it.

d_gene: .; j_gene: TRBJ2-2; abundance: .; v_gene: TRBV5-1; CDR3aa: CASSSGLKNTGELFF; CDR3nt: TGCGCCAGCAGCTCGGGACTGAAGAACACCGGGGAGCTGTTTTTT
d_gene: TRBD1; j_gene: TRBJ2-1; abundance: .; v_gene: TRBV19; CDR3aa: CASSTRGNEQFF; CDR3nt: TGTGCCAGTAGTACCAGGGGGAATGAGCAGTTCTTC
d_gene: .; j_gene: TRBJ1-6; abundance: .; v_gene: TRBV6-1; CDR3aa: CASRGLGNSPLHF; CDR3nt: TGTGCCAGCAGGGGACTAGGAAATTCACCCCTCCACTTT
d_gene: .; j_gene: TRBJ2-6; abundance: .; v_gene: TRBV10-3; CDR3aa: CAISPGLFSGANVLTF; CDR3nt: TGTGCCATCAGTCCGGGACTCTTCTCTGGGGCCAACGTCCTGACTTTC
d_gene: TRBD2; j_gene: TRBJ2-7; abundance: .; v_gene: TRBV9; CDR3aa: CASSVGGPSAGSGEQYF; CDR3nt: TGTGCCAGCAGCGTGGGGGGACCCTCAGCGGGATCGGGCGAGCAGTACTTC
d_gene: .; j_gene: TRBJ1-6; abundance: .; v_gene: TRBV11-2; CDR3aa: CASSLASGGNPLHF; CDR3nt: TGTGCCAGCAGCTTAGCCTCGGGGGGAAATCCCCTCCACTTT
d_gene: .; j_gene: TRBJ2-7; abundance: once; v_gene: TRBV5-4; CDR3aa: CASSLYVQARAYEQYF; CDR3nt: TGTGCCAGCAGCTTGTATGTACAGGCCAGGGCCTACGAGCAGTACTTC
d_gene: TRBD2; j_gene: TRBJ2-1; abundance: once; v_gene: TRBV24-1; CDR3aa: CATGLAGGNEQFF; CDR3nt: TGTGCCACCGGGCTAGCGGGAGGAAATGAGCAGTTCTTC
d_gene: .; j_gene: TRBJ1-2; abundance: .; v_gene: TRBV4-1; CDR3aa: CASSQDAGDGYTF; CDR3nt: TGCGCCAGCAGCCAAGATGCAGGGGATGGCTACACCTTC
d_gene: TRBD2; j_gene: TRBJ2-3; abundance: .; v_gene: TRBV6-5; CDR3aa: CASQRTSRADTQYF; CDR3nt: TGTGCCAGCCAAAGGACTAGCAGAGCGGATACGCAGTATTTT
d_gene: .; j_gene: TRBJ1-2; abundance: .; v_gene: TRBV21-1; CDR3aa: CANPSGRVDGYTF; CDR3nt: TGTGCCAACCCGTCAGGGAGGGTGGATGGCTACACCTTC
d_gene: .; j_gene: TRBJ2-1; abundance: .; v_gene: TRBV19; CDR3aa: CASSISSWQSGKGNEQFF; CDR3nt: TGTGCCAGTAGTATTAGTTCTTGGCAGAGCGGAAAAGGCAATGAGCAGTTCTTC
d_gene: .; j_gene: TRBJ1-2; abundance: .; v_gene: TRBV28; CDR3aa: CASSFTGNYGYTF; CDR3nt: TGTGCCAGCAGTTTCACAGGCAACTATGGCTACACCTTC
d_gene: TRBD1; j_gene: TRBJ2-1; abundance: few; v_gene: TRBV11-2; CDR3aa: CASSLGDRGSYNEQFF; CDR3nt: TGTGCCAGCAGCTTAGGGGACAGGGGATCCTACAATGAGCAGTTCTTC
d_gene: TRBD2; j_gene: TRBJ2-1; abundance: .; v_gene: TRBV15; CDR3aa: CATSRGGLARNEQFF; CDR3nt: TGTGCCACCAGCAGGGGAGGACTAGCTCGTAATGAGCAGTTCTTC
d_gene: TRBD1; j_gene: TRBJ1-4; abundance: .; v_gene: TRBV9; CDR3aa: CASSAGQINEKLFF; CDR3nt: TGTGCCAGCAGCGCGGGACAGATCAATGAAAAACTGTTTTTT
d_gene: TRBD1; j_gene: TRBJ1-2; abundance: .; v_gene: TRBV4-1; CDR3aa: CASSRSMTGSGGYTF; CDR3nt: TGCGCCAGCAGCCGCAGTATGACAGGGTCGGGTGGCTACACCTTC
d_gene: TRBD2; j_gene: TRBJ2-7; abundance: .; v_gene: TRBV27; CDR3aa: CASSFAGAGNYEQYF; CDR3nt: TGTGCCAGCAGTTTTGCGGGAGCGGGGAACTACGAGCAGTACTTC
d_gene: TRBD2; j_gene: TRBJ2-5; abundance: .; v_gene: TRBV5-1; CDR3aa: CASSLGRTSGEVQETQYF; CDR3nt: TGCGCCAGCAGCTTGGGAAGGACTAGCGGAGAAGTACAAGAGACCCAGTACTTC
d_gene: .; j_gene: TRBJ2-7; abundance: .; v_gene: TRBV28; CDR3aa: CASSLRLDTGSYEQYF; CDR3nt: TGTGCCAGCAGCCTCCGACTAGACACGGGATCCTACGAGCAGTACTTC
d_gene: TRBD2; j_gene: TRBJ2-7; abundance: .; v_gene: TRBV11-2; CDR3aa: CASSSSGSGSSYEQYF; CDR3nt: TGTGCCAGCAGCTCCAGTGGTAGCGGGTCCTCCTACGAGCAGTACTTC
d_gene: TRBD2; j_gene: TRBJ2-7; abundance: .; v_gene: TRBV7-2; CDR3aa: CASSPKGLAGIYEQYF; CDR3nt: TGTGCCAGCAGCCCGAAGGGACTAGCGGGAATCTACGAGCAGTACTTC
d_gene: TRBD1; j_gene: TRBJ2-2; abundance: .; v_gene: TRBV2; CDR3aa: CAEGAGYTGELFF; CDR3nt: TGTGCCGAGGGGGCAGGGTACACCGGGGAGCTGTTTTTT
d_gene: .; j_gene: TRBJ1-1; abundance: .; v_gene: TRBV9; CDR3aa: CASSVSDEAFF; CDR3nt: TGTGCCAGCAGCGTCTCAGATGAAGCTTTCTTT
d_gene: .; j_gene: TRBJ1-1; abundance: .; v_gene: TRBV30; CDR3aa: CACFAGRSNTEAFF; CDR3nt: TGTGCCTGCTTTGCGGGACGGTCGAACACTGAAGCTTTCTTT
d_gene: .; j_gene: TRBJ2-3; abundance: .; v_gene: TRBV5-1; CDR3aa: CASSLAGRITDTQYF; CDR3nt: TGCGCCAGCAGCTTGGCCGGTCGAATCACAGATACGCAGTATTTT
d_gene: TRBD1; j_gene: TRBJ2-7; abundance: .; v_gene: TRBV19; CDR3aa: CASSMGDRDEQYF; CDR3nt: TGTGCCAGTAGTATGGGTGACAGGGACGAGCAGTACTTC
d_gene: TRBD1; j_gene: TRBJ2-3; abundance: .; v_gene: TRBV5-5; CDR3aa: CASSLVRGQGRSDTQYF; CDR3nt: TGTGCCAGCAGCTTGGTTCGGGGACAGGGTAGGTCAGATACGCAGTATTTT
d_gene: .; j_gene: TRBJ1-2; abundance: .; v_gene: TRBV29-1; CDR3aa: CSVEDRREDGYTF; CDR3nt: TGCAGCGTTGAAGATAGGCGGGAGGATGGCTACACCTTC
d_gene: TRBD1; j_gene: TRBJ1-3; abundance: .; v_gene: TRBV18; CDR3aa: CASSPWGQGDGSGNTIYF; CDR3nt: TGTGCCAGCTCACCATGGGGACAGGGGGACGGCTCTGGAAACACCATATATTTT
d_gene: .; j_gene: TRBJ1-3; abundance: .; v_gene: TRBV7-2; CDR3aa: CASSLDPPRAGNTIYF; CDR3nt: TGTGCCAGCAGCCTCGACCCTCCGCGGGCTGGAAACACCATATATTTT
d_gene: .; j_gene: TRBJ1-2; abundance: once; v_gene: TRBV2; CDR3aa: CASSQQGTYGYTF; CDR3nt: TGTGCCAGCTCGCAACAGGGCACCTATGGCTACACCTTC
d_gene: TRBD1; j_gene: TRBJ1-1; abundance: .; v_gene: TRBV12-3/TRBV12-4; CDR3aa: CASRGTANTEAFF; CDR3nt: TGTGCCAGCAGGGGGACAGCGAACACTGAAGCTTTCTTT